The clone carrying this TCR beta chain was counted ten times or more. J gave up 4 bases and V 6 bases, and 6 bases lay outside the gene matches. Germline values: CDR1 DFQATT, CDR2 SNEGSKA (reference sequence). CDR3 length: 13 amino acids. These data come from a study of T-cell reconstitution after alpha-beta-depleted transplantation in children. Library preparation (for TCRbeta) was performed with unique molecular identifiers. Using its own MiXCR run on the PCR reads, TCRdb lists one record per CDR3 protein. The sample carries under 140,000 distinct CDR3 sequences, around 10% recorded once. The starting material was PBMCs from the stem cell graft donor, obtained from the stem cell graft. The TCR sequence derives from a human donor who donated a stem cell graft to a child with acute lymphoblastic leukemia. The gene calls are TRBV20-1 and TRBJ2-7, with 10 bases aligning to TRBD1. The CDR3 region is CSAGTGAVYEQYF. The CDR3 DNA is TGCAGTGCCGGGACAGGGGCTGTGTACGAGCAGTACTTC.